This entry lists 19 T cell receptor beta chains sequenced from one sample in a study of graft-versus-host responses after intestinal transplantation. These receptors have no identified antigens. Using immunoSEQ multiplex PCR, the repertoire was profiled, and TCRdb retains in-frame clones only, with some absent. The sample has tens of thousands of clones; 75% to 90% are singletons. The material was unstimulated CD4+ T cells sorted from spleen or lymph node cells, obtained before transplant. These TCRs come from a human donor who was the organ donor for an intestinal transplant.

The chain joins TRBV11-2 to TRBJ1-3, with D unresolved. The CDR3 is 14 residues long. Trimming stripped 5 bases from V and 0 bases from J, with 8 bases between. Germline-derived CDR1 and CDR2 are SGHAT and FQNNGV. The CDR3 sequence is CASSITDSGNTIYF. CDR3 nucleotide sequence: TGTGCCAGCAGCATAACAGACTCTGGAAACACCATATATTTT.

This sequence joins TRBV6-6 and TRBJ1-4; 8 bases map to TRBD1. V gave up 2 bases and J gave up 2 bases; unmatched junction bases: 4. The CDR3 totals 16 residues. CDR1 is MNHNY, CDR2 SVGAGI, per germline (reference sequence). The CDR3 region has the DNA TGTGCCAGCAGTTACGGGCGGACAGGGACTAATGAAAAACTGTTTTTT. Amino acid sequence: CASSYGRTGTNEKLFF.

CDR3 in amino acids: CASSAPAGGLGNEQFF. The CDR3 region has the DNA TGTGCCAGCAGCGCCCCCGCGGGGGGCCTTGGCAATGAGCAGTTCTTC. The J gene is TRBJ2-1, the V gene TRBV9; 8 positions match TRBD2. This CDR3 is built from 16 residues. Germline V CDR1 and CDR2: SGDLS, YYNGEE. J lost 6 bases, V lost 3 bases, and 11 bases had no gene match.

The chain has TRBV27 and TRBJ1-2, with 8 bases aligning to TRBD1. Germline V lookup: CDR1 MNHEY, CDR2 SMNVEV (reference sequence). Losses at the gene ends were 6 bases for V and 0 bases for J; bases not matched to a gene: 9. This CDR3 has 16 amino acids. The CDR3 region has the DNA TGTGCCAGCAGCCTCAGGGGGCGGAAGGCTAACTATGGCTACACCTTC. It yields the protein CASSLRGRKANYGYTF.

This clone was recorded once. The chain employs TRBV10-2 and TRBJ1-2, with a possible D match to TRBD1 (6 bases). This CDR3 region has 19 residues. Trimming removed 7 bases at V and 3 bases at J, with 30 bases between. The germline V gene encodes CDR1 WSHSY and CDR2 SAAADI. CDR3 residues: CASTSRTVGPQRGYYGYTF. The CDR3 bases are TGCGCCAGCACATCCCGGACAGTCGGGCCCCAAAGGGGGTACTATGGCTACACCTTC.

This rearrangement joins TRBV4-1 to TRBJ2-3; the D gene is possibly TRBD2 (7 bases). This CDR3 comprises 16 residues. V gave up 0 bases and J gave up 4 bases, with 14 bases separating them. CDR1 and CDR2 (germline): MGHRA, YSYEKL. The CDR3 here is CASSQDWGGPADTQYF. In nucleotides, the CDR3 is TGCGCCAGCAGCCAAGATTGGGGGGGGCCCGCAGATACGCAGTATTTT.

The chain joins TRBV5-1 to TRBJ1-3; D ambiguous. CDR3 size: 16 residues. The germline V gene has CDR1 SGHRS and CDR2 YFSETQ. V was shortened by 0 bases and J by 1 base, with 11 bases between the two germline ends. For the CDR3, the DNA is TGCGCCAGCAGCTTGGGTTGGGAGTTATCTGGAAACACCATATATTTT. It yields the protein CASSLGWELSGNTIYF.

This chain connects TRBV5-6 to TRBJ2-1; TRBD1 matches 11 bases. This CDR3 region has 16 residues. The J segment lost 7 bases and the V segment lost 3 bases, leaving 9 bases of the junction unmatched. CDR1 is SGHDT, CDR2 YYEEEE, per germline. CDR3 DNA sequence: TGTGCCAGCAGCTGGGGGACAGGGGGTCGAGTAAATGAGCAGTTCTTC. It encodes CASSWGTGGRVNEQFF.

The chain is built from TRBV5-4 and TRBJ2-4; TRBD1 agrees at 8 bases. The germline V gene has CDR1 SGHNT and CDR2 YYREEE (reference sequence). The V gene end was trimmed by 4 bases and the J gene end by 5 bases; junction bases not matched to a gene: 11. The CDR3 extends over 16 amino acids. The CDR3 is CASSGQGRGIENIQYF. The CDR3 DNA reads as TGTGCCAGCAGCGGACAGGGTCGTGGGATTGAAAACATTCAGTACTTC. Filled out from reference TRBV5-4 and TRBJ2-4, the complete variable domain reads ETGVTQSPTHLIKTRGQQVTLRCSSQSGHNTVSWYQQALGQGPQFIFQYYREEENGRGNFPPRFSGLQFPNYSSELNVNALELDDSALYLCASSGQGRGIENIQYFGAGTRLSVL.

The genes are TRBV18 and TRBJ1-1; D unclear. With 2 bases removed from V and 2 bases from J, the gap between germline ends came to 9 bases. This CDR3 has 14 residues. Germline V gene sequence: CDR1 KGHSH, CDR2 LQKENI. This CDR3 is CASSPGGFNTEAFF. Written as DNA, the CDR3 is TGTGCCAGCTCACCAGGAGGTTTTAACACTGAAGCTTTCTTT.

The chain is built from TRBV5-1 and TRBJ2-4, with 12 bases that match TRBD2. Germline CDR1 and CDR2: SGHRS and YFSETQ. The CDR3 totals 15 residues. The V and J ends lost 5 bases and 6 bases, in that order; junction bases with no gene match: 6. The CDR3 DNA sequence: TGCGCCAGCAGTTCCGGACTAGCGGGGAGAAACATTCAGTACTTC. As protein: CASSSGLAGRNIQYF.

This clone occurred once. The chain uses TRBV6-5 and TRBJ1-3; D may be TRBD1 (5 bases). The CDR3 contains 15 residues. Germline CDR1 is MNHEY and CDR2 is SVGAGI. V lost 6 bases to trimming and J lost 0 bases, with 12 bases between them. CDR3 residues: CASSAGGLSGNTIYF. CDR3 sequence (DNA): TGTGCCAGCAGCGCCGGGGGACTCTCTGGAAACACCATATATTTT.

The V and J genes are TRBV6-1 and TRBJ1-2; 7 nucleotides agree with TRBD1. This CDR3 comprises 14 residues. Unmatched junction bases numbered 14, after V lost 8 bases and J lost 8 bases. CDR1 MNHNS and CDR2 SASEGT come from the germline V gene. The CDR3 spells CASAHRDSRGGYTF. The CDR3 DNA is TGTGCCAGCGCCCACCGGGACAGTAGGGGAGGCTACACCTTC.

The chain employs TRBV9 and TRBJ1-2; 7 bases are a match to TRBD1. This CDR3 has 13 amino acids. The V segment lost 4 bases and the J segment 2 bases; nucleotides outside the gene matches: 2. Germline V gene data show CDR1 as SGDLS and CDR2 as YYNGEE. The DNA of the CDR3 is TGTGCCAGCAGCCCGACAGGGAACTATGGCTACACCTTC. It encodes CASSPTGNYGYTF.

For this clone: The sample carries other DNA sequences with the same CDR3. The V gene is TRBV11-1, the J gene TRBJ1-5; D is unresolved. CDR3 length: 13 amino acids. The germline V gene encodes CDR1 SGHAT and CDR2 FQDESV (reference sequence). V was clipped by 2 bases and J by 5 bases, with 7 bases between them. The CDR3 sequence is CASSLTGDQPQHF. The CDR3, as DNA: TGTGCCAGCAGCTTAACCGGGGATCAGCCCCAGCATTTT.

This chain links TRBV7-2 with TRBJ1-5; D gene unclear. CDR1 SGHTA and CDR2 FQGNSA come from the germline V gene. The CDR3 extends over 13 amino acids. V was trimmed by 2 bases and J by 2 bases, leaving 4 bases between them. CDR3 loop: CASSLQGNQPQHF. DNA for the CDR3: TGTGCCAGCAGCTTACAGGGCAATCAGCCCCAGCATTTT.

The chain combines TRBV28 with TRBJ2-4; D may be TRBD2 (6 bases). The V gene's germline CDR1 is MDHEN and CDR2 SYDVKM. The CDR3 spans 16 residues. V was clipped by 1 base and J by 2 bases, with 12 bases between them. The CDR3 DNA reads as TGTGCCAGCAGTTTATCTGCGGGGCGGTCCAAAAACATTCAGTACTTC. It codes for CASSLSAGRSKNIQYF.

The chain carries TRBV11-3 and TRBJ1-1; 8 bases align to TRBD1. From germline, CDR1 is SGHNT and CDR2 YENEEA. The CDR3 extends over 13 amino acids. J gave up 9 bases and V 5 bases, and 8 bases lay outside the gene matches. This chain's CDR3 is CASSAGQGAKAFF. The DNA for the CDR3 is TGTGCCAGCAGCGCCGGACAGGGCGCGAAAGCTTTCTTT.

The chain links TRBV27 to TRBJ1-5; tentatively, D is TRBD1 (5 bases). V was trimmed by 5 bases and J by 5 bases, leaving 19 bases between them. Germline assignment: CDR1 MNHEY and CDR2 SMNVEV (reference sequence). The CDR3 length is 16 residues. The CDR3 loop reads CASSGRSKGMYQPQHF. The CDR3 coding sequence is TGTGCCAGCAGTGGCCGGTCGAAGGGGATGTATCAGCCCCAGCATTTT.